Below are 5 T cell receptor beta chains sequenced from a single sample in a study of blood T cell repertoires in COVID-19. Repertoires were generated with immunoSEQ multiplex PCR, while TCRdb's copy carries only in-frame clones and drops some. The table includes 130,000 or so clones, 85% to 90% detected once. Sequencing was done on a sample of peripheral blood. The receptors were gathered from a woman between 55 and 75 years old with acute or convalescent COVID-19.

The chain recombines TRBV6-4 with TRBJ1-6, with D maybe TRBD1 (6 bases). The CDR3 covers 15 residues. The germline gives CDR1 MRHNA, CDR2 SNTAGT. The V gene lost 0 bases and the J gene lost 6 bases, with 9 bases spanning the gap. The CDR3 DNA sequence: TGTGCCAGCAGTGACTCGGGGGGGCGTAATTCACCCCTCCACTTT. Protein sequence: CASSDSGGRNSPLHF.

V usage is TRBV6-6 and J usage is TRBJ2-3, with TRBD2 matching 7 bases. V lost 2 bases, J lost 5 bases, and 7 bases stayed unmatched. Germline V gene data show CDR1 as MNHNY and CDR2 as SVGAGI (reference sequence). The CDR3 is made up of 15 amino acids. CDR3 bases: TGTGCCAGCAGTTACAACGGGGGGTCGGGAGATACGCAGTATTTT. Protein sequence: CASSYNGGSGDTQYF.

The chain is built from TRBV3-1 (or the pseudogene TRBV3-2) and TRBJ2-3; no reliable D call. The V gene lost 4 bases and the J gene lost 1 base, with 18 bases spanning the gap. The CDR3 is 17 amino acids. CDR1 is LGHDT, CDR2 YNNKEL, per germline (reference sequence). CDR3 in DNA: TGTGCCAGCAGCCCAAACGCGATTCCACGGGGCACAGATACGCAGTATTTT. Its protein product is CASSPNAIPRGTDTQYF.

V usage is TRBV5-1 and J usage is TRBJ1-5; D perhaps matches TRBD1 (5 bases). Germline assignment: CDR1 SGHRS and CDR2 YFSETQ. The CDR3 contains 14 residues. Trimming removed 0 bases at V and 4 bases at J, with 8 bases between. CDR3: CASSLEGLNQPQHF. As DNA, the CDR3 is TGCGCCAGCAGCTTGGAGGGGTTAAATCAGCCCCAGCATTTT.

V and J are TRBV12-3 or TRBV12-4 and TRBJ1-2; D gene uncertain. V was clipped by 3 bases and J by 6 bases, with 11 bases between them. This CDR3 is 13 amino acids long. The CDR3 sequence: CASSFPGRNGYTF. As DNA, the CDR3 is TGTGCCAGCAGTTTCCCAGGAAGAAATGGCTACACCTTC.